A single sample is the source of the 28 T cell receptor beta chains below, sequenced in a study of blood T cell repertoires in COVID-19. TCRdb keeps only in-frame clones here, not all; method: immunoSEQ multiplex PCR. The table shows around 50,000 clones, with around 73% occurring only once. Sequences were obtained from PBMCs or T cells enriched from blood (not recorded which). Every receptor here comes from a woman in her fifties or sixties with acute COVID-19.

The chain links TRBV19 to TRBJ2-1; 10 nucleotides line up with TRBD2. The CDR3 sequence is 13 residues long. J was trimmed by 8 bases and V by 6 bases; bases with no gene match: 4. Germline assignment: CDR1 LNHDA and CDR2 SQIVND (reference sequence). CDR3 loop: CASSLGLADEQFF. The DNA of the CDR3 is TGTGCCAGTAGCCTCGGACTAGCGGATGAGCAGTTCTTC. Filled out from reference TRBV19 and TRBJ2-1, the complete variable domain reads DGGITQSPKYLFRKEGQNVTLSCEQNLNHDAMYWYRQDPGQGLRLIYYSQIVNDFQKGDIAEGYSVSREKKESFPLTVTSAQKNPTAFYLCASSLGLADEQFFGPGTRLTVL.

The table lists this clone with a few counts. The chain employs TRBV27 and TRBJ2-4, with D perhaps matching TRBD2 (6 bases). The CDR3 totals 16 residues. V was cut by 2 bases and J by 2 bases, with 13 bases left in between. From germline, CDR1 is MNHEY and CDR2 SMNVEV (reference sequence). Here the CDR3 DNA reads TGTGCCAGCAGTTTAGGAGGGAGGAGAACCAAAAACATTCAGTACTTC. Translating it yields CASSLGGRRTKNIQYF.

The gene calls are TRBV7-9 and TRBJ1-6; D unresolved. CDR3 length: 15 residues. Germline loops: CDR1 SEHNR, CDR2 FQNEAQ (reference sequence). V dropped 2 bases and J dropped 6 bases, with 11 bases sitting between them. The CDR3 is CASSLSGMGNSPLHF. CDR3 sequence (DNA): TGTGCCAGCAGCTTAAGCGGCATGGGTAATTCACCCCTCCACTTT. Filled out from reference TRBV7-9 and TRBJ1-6, the complete variable domain reads DTGVSQNPRHKITKRGQNVTFRCDPISEHNRLYWYRQTLGQGPEFLTYFQNEAQLEKSRLLSDRFSAERPKGSFSTLEIQRTEQGDSAMYLCASSLSGMGNSPLHFGNGTRLTVT.

This rearrangement joins TRBV7-2 to TRBJ1-5; D gene uncertain. The V gene's germline CDR1 is SGHTA and CDR2 FQGNSA. The CDR3 totals 14 residues. The V end lost 4 bases, the J end lost 4 bases, and 11 bases lay between the germline ends. In nucleotides, the CDR3 is TGTGCCAGCAGCTCCCATCGGGGAAATCAGCCCCAGCATTTT. Translating it yields CASSSHRGNQPQHF.

The rearrangement uses TRBV4-2 and TRBJ1-1, with unresolved D. CDR1 and CDR2 (germline): LGHNA, YNFKEQ. Trimming took 0 bases from V and 3 from J, leaving 5 bases between them. The CDR3 extends over 13 amino acids. This CDR3 is CASSQERDTEAFF. The CDR3 bases are TGTGCCAGCAGCCAAGAGAGGGACACTGAAGCTTTCTTT.

This rearrangement joins TRBV5-1 to TRBJ1-3; weak D call: TRBD1 (5 bases). Per the germline V gene, CDR1 is SGHRS and CDR2 is YFSETQ. Trimming pared 4 bases from V and 4 bases from J, leaving 15 bases between. CDR3 size: 15 residues. In DNA, the CDR3 is TGCGCCAGCAGCCACGGGGGAGGGGACGGAAACACCATATATTTT. Residues: CASSHGGGDGNTIYF.

The DNA of the CDR3 is TGTGCCAGCAGCTCACCAGTGGGACTGGGAGAGCAGTACTTC. Its protein product is CASSSPVGLGEQYF. The chain has TRBV7-9 and TRBJ2-7; TRBD2 might be the D (6 bases). The V gene's germline CDR1 is SEHNR and CDR2 FQNEAQ (reference sequence). The V and J ends lost 4 bases and 7 bases respectively, with 17 bases between them. The CDR3 extends over 14 amino acids.

V usage is TRBV5-1 and J usage is TRBJ2-3, with D possibly TRBD2 on 5 matching bases. This CDR3 region has 13 residues. The V end lost 6 bases, the J end lost 3 bases, and 11 bases lay between the germline ends. Germline CDR1 and CDR2: SGHRS and YFSETQ. DNA of the CDR3: TGCGCCAGCACCAGAAGCGGTACAGATACGCAGTATTTT. Amino acid sequence: CASTRSGTDTQYF.

This clone was counted only a few times. V gene TRBV4-1 combines with J gene TRBJ1-2; unclear D gene. The CDR3 is made up of 14 amino acids. V lost 0 bases and J lost 4, with 9 bases in between. Germline V gene data show CDR1 as MGHRA and CDR2 as YSYEKL. CDR3 region: CASSQEGRPYGYTF. As DNA, the CDR3 is TGCGCCAGCAGCCAAGAAGGCAGGCCCTATGGCTACACCTTC.

This clone appeared a few times. The CDR3 DNA is TGCGCCAGCAGCCAAGGGGACAGTAACTATGGCTACACCTTC. This sequence encodes CASSQGDSNYGYTF. The chain has TRBV4-1 and TRBJ1-2, with 7 bases aligning to TRBD1. The J segment lost 1 base and the V segment lost 1 base, leaving 0 bases of the junction unmatched. The CDR3 is made up of 14 amino acids. Germline CDR1 is MGHRA and CDR2 is YSYEKL.

The chain links TRBV5-6 to TRBJ1-2; D perhaps matches TRBD1 (5 bases). The V gene's germline CDR1 is SGHDT and CDR2 YYEEEE. V lost 5 bases, J lost 4 bases, and 18 bases lay in between. This CDR3 spans 15 amino acids. The CDR3, as DNA: TGTGCCAGCAGGGGGCAGGGCTCTTGGGCCTATGGCTACACCTTC. This gives the protein CASRGQGSWAYGYTF.

This rearrangement joins TRBV12-3 or TRBV12-4 to TRBJ1-5; 7 bases agree with TRBD1. There are 13 residues in the CDR3. J was trimmed by 6 bases and V by 6 bases; bases with no gene match: 5. CDR3 residues: CASRTGPGQPQHF. CDR3 nucleotides: TGTGCCAGCAGGACAGGGCCCGGTCAGCCCCAGCATTTT.

In its sample, this clone was seen a few times. The V and J genes are TRBV11-2 and TRBJ1-2; 7 nucleotides agree with TRBD1. This CDR3 has 13 amino acids. The V and J ends lost 2 bases and 3 bases, in that order; junction bases with no gene match: 0. CDR1 SGHAT and CDR2 FQNNGV come from the germline V gene. This chain's CDR3 is CASSLQGDYGYTF. The CDR3 region has the DNA TGTGCCAGCAGCTTACAGGGGGACTATGGCTACACCTTC.

CDR3 protein: CASSQGMGQGAKEQYF. DNA for the CDR3: TGTGCCAGCAGCCAAGGGATGGGACAGGGGGCCAAAGAGCAGTACTTC. This chain uses TRBV4-2 with TRBJ2-7; 12 bases fit TRBD1. Looked up from germline, CDR1 is LGHNA and CDR2 is YNFKEQ. The V gene end was trimmed by 1 base and the J gene end by 7 bases; junction bases not matched to a gene: 8. This CDR3 is 16 amino acids long.

This chain uses TRBV5-1 with TRBJ1-4, with 8 bases aligning to TRBD1. The J segment lost 4 bases and the V segment lost 4 bases, leaving 15 bases of the junction unmatched. Germline V gene lookup returns CDR1 SGHRS and CDR2 YFSETQ. This CDR3 region has 18 residues. The CDR3 coding sequence is TGCGCCAGCAGCCTCAACCAAAAGACAGGGGTGCTTAATGAAAAACTGTTTTTT. This codes for CASSLNQKTGVLNEKLFF.

The V call is TRBV7-9, the J call TRBJ2-5; 9 bases agree with TRBD1. Germline CDR1 reads SEHNR; CDR2 reads FQNEAQ (reference sequence). The J segment lost 4 bases and the V segment lost 5 bases, leaving 5 bases of the junction unmatched. CDR3 length equals 14 residues. The CDR3 here is CASSPGQGLETQYF. Written as DNA, the CDR3 is TGTGCCAGCAGCCCGGGACAGGGACTAGAGACCCAGTACTTC.

The gene calls are TRBV12-3 or TRBV12-4 and TRBJ1-2, with D hard to call. The V and J ends lost 8 bases and 3 bases respectively, with 7 bases between them. CDR3 length equals 11 residues. CDR3 protein: CASAGYYGYTF. The CDR3 DNA reads TGTGCCAGCGCAGGATACTATGGCTACACCTTC.

This chain links TRBV21-1 with TRBJ1-5; the D segment call TRBD1 is taken from the table without a DNA check. TRBV21-1 is reported as a pseudogene. CDR3 length: 18 amino acids. The CDR3 sequence: CASSTKATRGLDNQPQHF. The DNA of the CDR3 is TGTGCCAGCAGCACTAAAGCCACCAGGGGGCTCGACAATCAGCCCCAGCATTTT.

This chain joins TRBV9 and TRBJ2-5; TRBD2 matches at 9 bases. The V gene end was trimmed by 1 base and the J gene end by 2 bases; junction bases not matched to a gene: 6. CDR3 length equals 16 residues. CDR1 is SGDLS, CDR2 YYNGEE, per germline. CDR3 region: CASSVSSTSGQETQYF. CDR3 nucleotides: TGTGCCAGCAGCGTATCCTCGACTAGCGGACAAGAGACCCAGTACTTC.

The V call is TRBV5-1, the J call TRBJ2-3, with 8 bases fitting TRBD2. The CDR3 is made up of 15 amino acids. Trimming cost V 3 bases and J 5 bases; bases outside gene matches: 8. CDR1 is SGHRS, CDR2 YFSETQ, per germline. This CDR3 reads CASSYLAGPGDTQYF. Written as DNA, the CDR3 is TGCGCCAGCAGCTACTTAGCGGGGCCGGGAGATACGCAGTATTTT.

The chain joins TRBV2 to TRBJ1-1, with D possibly being TRBD1 (6 bases). Trimming removed 6 bases at V and 5 bases at J, with 10 bases between. This CDR3 is 12 amino acids long. Germline V gene sequence: CDR1 SNHLY, CDR2 FYNNEI. This CDR3 is CASREGETEAFF. The CDR3 coding sequence is TGTGCCAGCAGAGAGGGGGAGACTGAAGCTTTCTTT.

The gene calls are TRBV19 and TRBJ1-2; 7 nucleotides agree with TRBD1. CDR1 and CDR2 (germline): LNHDA, SQIVND (reference sequence). This CDR3 region has 14 residues. The V segment lost 5 bases and the J segment 4 bases; nucleotides outside the gene matches: 7. The CDR3 DNA reads TGTGCCAGTAGTCCCCAGGGGGTGACCTATGGCTACACCTTC. Protein: CASSPQGVTYGYTF.

The rearrangement uses TRBV6-5 and TRBJ2-7, with TRBD1 identical over 8 bases. The ends lost 2 bases at V and 2 bases at J; junction bases unmatched: 8. Germline-derived CDR1 and CDR2 are MNHEY and SVGAGI. This CDR3 is built from 16 residues. The CDR3 DNA follows: TGTGCCAGCAGTTACAGTCGGGACAGGAGTACCTACGAGCAGTACTTC. It encodes CASSYSRDRSTYEQYF.

This clone showed up just a few times. The genes are TRBV4-1 and TRBJ2-7; 7 bases align to TRBD1. J was trimmed by 3 bases and V by 2 bases; bases with no gene match: 7. CDR3 length: 15 amino acids. Germline CDR1 reads MGHRA; CDR2 reads YSYEKL. CDR3 sequence: CASSQRTGGFYEQYF. The CDR3 region has the DNA TGCGCCAGCAGCCAACGGACAGGCGGTTTCTACGAGCAGTACTTC.

The gene calls are TRBV28 and TRBJ2-7; 9 bases align to TRBD1. CDR3 length: 16 residues. The trim removed 2 bases at V and 2 bases at J, leaving 7 bases unmatched. Germline V gene lookup returns CDR1 MDHEN and CDR2 SYDVKM. CDR3 in amino acids: CASSLPRTGVAYEQYF. CDR3 DNA sequence: TGTGCCAGCAGTTTACCGCGGACAGGGGTCGCCTACGAGCAGTACTTC.

The rearrangement uses TRBV5-1 and TRBJ1-5; 8 bases are a match to TRBD1. Germline CDR1 reads SGHRS; CDR2 reads YFSETQ. V dropped 3 bases and J dropped 7; count of bases not matched to a gene: 9. The CDR3 length is 15 residues. CDR3 sequence reads: CASSSAGGAGQPQHF. For the CDR3, the DNA is TGCGCCAGCAGCTCCGCAGGGGGCGCAGGACAGCCCCAGCATTTT.

This clone was picked up one time. The genes are TRBV3-1 (or the pseudogene TRBV3-2) and TRBJ2-7; TRBD2 agrees at 11 bases. This CDR3 region has 18 residues. From germline, CDR1 is LGHDT and CDR2 YNNKEL (reference sequence). V was pared by 0 bases and J by 2 bases, with 9 bases of the junction left unmatched. The DNA for the CDR3 is TGTGCCAGCAGCCAAGAAGAGGGGCTAGCGGGGGGAACCTACGAGCAGTACTTC. Translated: CASSQEEGLAGGTYEQYF.

The chain has TRBV7-8 and TRBJ1-1; D call uncertain. V was trimmed by 1 base and J by 5 bases, leaving 11 bases between them. The CDR3 loop spans 14 amino acids. In germline, CDR1 is SGHVS, CDR2 FQNEAQ. CDR3 nucleotides: TGTGCCAGCAGCTTAGGAGGGATTGGGACTGAAGCTTTCTTT. Protein sequence: CASSLGGIGTEAFF. The full variable domain, with the rest looked up from reference TRBV7-8 and TRBJ1-1, is GAGVSQSPRYKVAKRGQDVALRCDPISGHVSLFWYQQALGQGPEFLTYFQNEAQLDKSGLPSDRFFAERPEGSVSTLKIQRTQQEDSAVYLCASSLGGIGTEAFFGQGTRLTVV.